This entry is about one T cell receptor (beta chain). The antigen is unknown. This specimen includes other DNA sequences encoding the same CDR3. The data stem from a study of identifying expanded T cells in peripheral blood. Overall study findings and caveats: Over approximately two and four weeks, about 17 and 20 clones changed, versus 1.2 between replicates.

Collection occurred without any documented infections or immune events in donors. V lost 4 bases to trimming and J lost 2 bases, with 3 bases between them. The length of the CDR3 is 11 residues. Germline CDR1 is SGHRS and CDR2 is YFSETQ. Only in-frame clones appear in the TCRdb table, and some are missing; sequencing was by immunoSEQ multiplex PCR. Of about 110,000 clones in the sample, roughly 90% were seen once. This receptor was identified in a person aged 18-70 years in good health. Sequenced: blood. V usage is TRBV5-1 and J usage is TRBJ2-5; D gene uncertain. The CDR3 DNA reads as TGCGCCAGCAGCGAACAAGAGACCCAGTACTTC. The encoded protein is CASSEQETQYF.